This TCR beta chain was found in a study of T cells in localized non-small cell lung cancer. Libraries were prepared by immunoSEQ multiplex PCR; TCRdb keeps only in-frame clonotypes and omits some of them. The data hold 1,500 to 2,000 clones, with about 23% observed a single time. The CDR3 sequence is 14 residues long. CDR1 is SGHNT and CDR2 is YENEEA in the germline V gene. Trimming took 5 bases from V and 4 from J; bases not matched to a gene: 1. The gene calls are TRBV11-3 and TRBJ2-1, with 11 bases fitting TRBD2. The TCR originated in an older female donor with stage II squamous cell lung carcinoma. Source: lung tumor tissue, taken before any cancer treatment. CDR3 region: CASSRLAGYNEQFF. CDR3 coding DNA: TGTGCCAGCAGCAGACTAGCGGGATACAATGAGCAGTTCTTC.